One sample yielded the 21 T cell receptor beta chains listed below, sequenced in a study of siplizumab effects on memory and regulatory T cells. Sequencing was performed with immunoSEQ multiplex PCR; in TCRdb, only in-frame clones are kept and a portion is missing. The sample carries more than 50,000 clones, approximately 93% recorded once. The sequenced sample consisted of CD8+ T cells sorted from blood. Receptors originate from a human donor in good health.

This clone was seen a handful of times. This rearrangement joins TRBV18 to TRBJ1-1; maybe TRBD1 (6 bases). Trimming shortened V by 7 bases and J by 7 bases, and 16 bases separated the two germline ends. The V gene's germline CDR1 is KGHSH and CDR2 LQKENI. The CDR3 spans 13 residues. In DNA, the CDR3 is TGTGCCAGCTGCGACACAGGGCATTTTGAAGCTTTCTTT. Amino acids: CASCDTGHFEAFF. Using reference TRBV18 and TRBJ1-1 for the parts outside the CDR3, the full variable domain is NAGVMQNPRHLVRRRGQEARLRCSPMKGHSHVYWYRQLPEEGLKFMVYLQKENIIDESGMPKERFSAEFPKEGPSILRIQQVVRGDSAAYFCASCDTGHFEAFFGQGTRLTVV.

This clone showed up just once. The genes are TRBV2 and TRBJ2-7; 10 bases are a match to TRBD1. The CDR3 length is 15 residues. Germline assignment: CDR1 SNHLY and CDR2 FYNNEI. V lost 2 bases to trimming and J lost 7 bases; unmatched junction nucleotides: 8. This chain's CDR3 is CASSEMGQGTEEQYF. The CDR3, as DNA: TGTGCCAGCAGTGAAATGGGACAGGGGACAGAAGAGCAGTACTTC.

This rearrangement joins TRBV11-2 to TRBJ2-1; D unresolved. The CDR3 sequence is 15 residues long. Per the germline V gene, CDR1 is SGHAT and CDR2 is FQNNGV. V was trimmed by 1 base and J by 0 bases, leaving 7 bases between them. The CDR3 is CASSLGPSSYNEQFF. CDR3 in DNA: TGTGCCAGCAGCTTAGGCCCGAGCTCCTACAATGAGCAGTTCTTC.

The V call is TRBV5-4, the J call TRBJ2-5; D is undetermined. V shed 1 base and J shed 2 bases, with 0 bases lying between them. Germline lookup yields CDR1 SGHNT and CDR2 YYREEE (reference sequence). CDR3 size: 11 residues. This chain's CDR3 is CASSLQETQYF. In DNA form, the CDR3 reads TGTGCCAGCAGCTTGCAAGAGACCCAGTACTTC.

This chain uses TRBV28 with TRBJ2-1; 8 nucleotides match TRBD1. J gave up 3 bases and V 5 bases, and 6 bases lay outside the gene matches. CDR1 and CDR2 (germline): MDHEN, SYDVKM. CDR3 length equals 15 residues. The CDR3 loop is CASSRRQGIYNEQFF. The CDR3 DNA reads TGTGCCAGCAGTCGCCGACAGGGGATCTACAATGAGCAGTTCTTC.

This sequence joins TRBV5-1 and TRBJ2-7; D gene uncertain. Trimming shortened V by 2 bases and J by 0 bases, and 6 bases separated the two germline ends. Germline V lookup: CDR1 SGHRS, CDR2 YFSETQ. CDR3 size: 13 residues. Written as DNA, the CDR3 is TGCGCCAGCAGCTTTGACGGCTCCTACGAGCAGTACTTC. It translates to CASSFDGSYEQYF. The variable domain in full, completed from reference TRBV5-1 and TRBJ2-7, reads KAGVTQTPRYLIKTRGQQVTLSCSPISGHRSVSWYQQTPGQGLQFLFEYFSETQRNKGNFPGRFSGRQFSNSRSEMNVSTLELGDSALYLCASSFDGSYEQYFGPGTRLTVT.

The CDR3 DNA reads as TGTGCCAGCTCACCGGGAGGAAACGAGCAGTACTTC. It yields the protein CASSPGGNEQYF. This chain connects TRBV18 to TRBJ2-7; perhaps TRBD2 as D (6 bases). This CDR3 comprises 12 residues. V lost 3 bases and J 5 bases, leaving 8 bases between the germline ends. Germline V CDR1 and CDR2: KGHSH, LQKENI.

The chain recombines TRBV7-8 with TRBJ2-3, with 8 positions matching TRBD2. This CDR3 is built from 20 residues. Looked up from germline, CDR1 is SGHVS and CDR2 is FQNEAQ. The trim removed 5 bases at V and 3 bases at J, leaving 22 bases unmatched. In nucleotides, the CDR3 is TGTGCCAGCAGCCAACCAAATGGGGGTCGGAGCGGGAGTGCGACAGATACGCAGTATTTT. Residues: CASSQPNGGRSGSATDTQYF.

CDR3 DNA: TGTGCCAGCAGCGCGGGACTAGCGGGGGGGAATACGCAGTATTTT. Translation: CASSAGLAGGNTQYF. This chain uses TRBV9 with TRBJ2-3, with TRBD2 matching 16 bases. Per the germline V gene, CDR1 is SGDLS and CDR2 is YYNGEE. The junction had 2 bases not matched to a gene; V was cut back by 3 bases and J by 7 bases. There are 15 residues in the CDR3.

Only one count was recorded for this clone. V is TRBV5-6 and J is TRBJ1-3; no reliable D call. CDR1 and CDR2 from the germline V gene are SGHDT and YYEEEE. The length of the CDR3 is 11 residues. The V end lost 7 bases, the J end lost 4 bases, and 6 bases lay between the germline ends. CDR3 region: CASSVGNTIYF. CDR3 in DNA: TGTGCCAGCTCCGTCGGAAACACCATATATTTT.

This chain uses TRBV9 with TRBJ2-7; D is undetermined. V lost 0 bases and J 1 base, leaving 8 bases between the germline ends. Germline values: CDR1 SGDLS, CDR2 YYNGEE. The CDR3 has 14 residues. This CDR3 is CASSVGRVSYEQYF. Written as DNA, the CDR3 is TGTGCCAGCAGCGTAGGCCGGGTTTCCTACGAGCAGTACTTC. Together with reference TRBV9 and TRBJ2-7, the CDR3 gives the full variable domain: DSGVTQTPKHLITATGQRVTLRCSPRSGDLSVYWYQQSLDQGLQFLIQYYNGEERAKGNILERFSAQQFPDLHSELNLSSLELGDSALYFCASSVGRVSYEQYFGPGTRLTVT.

The J gene is TRBJ1-1, the V gene TRBV7-9; weak D call: TRBD1 (6 bases). Germline V CDR1 and CDR2: SEHNR, FQNEAQ (reference sequence). Trimming stripped 5 bases from V and 5 bases from J, with 21 bases between. The CDR3 consists of 16 residues. CDR3 amino acids: CASSPGGQGGNTEAFF. DNA of the CDR3: TGTGCCAGCAGCCCCGGGGGCCAAGGCGGAAATACTGAAGCTTTCTTT.

This chain joins TRBV5-6 and TRBJ2-1; 9 bases match TRBD1. V lost 4 bases to trimming and J lost 9 bases; unmatched junction nucleotides: 5. The CDR3 runs to 13 residues. Germline V lookup: CDR1 SGHDT, CDR2 YYEEEE. The DNA of the CDR3 is TGTGCCAGCAGCACCGGGACAGGGTTTGAGCAGTTCTTC. Encoded protein: CASSTGTGFEQFF. The complete variable domain, with remaining parts taken from reference TRBV5-6 and TRBJ2-1, reads DAGVTQSPTHLIKTRGQQVTLRCSPKSGHDTVSWYQQALGQGPQFIFQYYEEEERQRGNFPDRFSGHQFPNYSSELNVNALLLGDSALYLCASSTGTGFEQFFGPGTRLTVL.

The chain has TRBV14 and TRBJ2-2; 9 nucleotides align to TRBD1. Germline-derived CDR1 and CDR2 are SGHDN and FVKESK. J lost 3 bases, V lost 1 base, and 6 bases had no gene match. The CDR3 has 17 residues. The CDR3 region is CASSQGRTGVDTGELFF. CDR3 bases: TGTGCCAGCAGCCAAGGGAGGACAGGGGTTGACACCGGGGAGCTGTTTTTT.

The CDR3 protein is CSAREYGYAFF. DNA for the CDR3: TGCAGTGCTAGAGAATACGGTTATGCTTTCTTT. J is TRBJ1-1 and V is TRBV20-1; no reliable D call. This CDR3 is built from 11 residues. Germline CDR1 reads DFQATT; CDR2 reads SNEGSKA (reference sequence). Trimming pared 0 bases from V and 11 bases from J, leaving 10 bases between.

The V and J genes are TRBV6-4 and TRBJ2-1, with 8 bases identical to TRBD2. Germline CDR1 MRHNA, CDR2 SNTAGT. V was clipped by 4 bases and J by 6 bases; unmatched bases: 5. The length of the CDR3 is 14 residues. Written as DNA, the CDR3 is TGTGCCAGCAGTGCCAGCGGGAGCTCCAATGAGCAGTTCTTC. It is translated as CASSASGSSNEQFF.

This chain connects TRBV14 to TRBJ2-7, with 9 bases matching TRBD2. Looked up from germline, CDR1 is SGHDN and CDR2 is FVKESK. This CDR3 is 14 amino acids long. Trimming cost V 4 bases and J 2 bases; bases outside gene matches: 3. CDR3 region: CASSPGLATYEQYF. The CDR3 coding sequence is TGTGCCAGCAGCCCCGGACTAGCGACCTACGAGCAGTACTTC.

The chain links TRBV30 to TRBJ1-5; no clear D gene. The CDR3 loop spans 12 amino acids. V lost 3 bases, J lost 5 bases, and 8 bases lay in between. The germline gives CDR1 GTSNPN, CDR2 SVGIG (reference sequence). The CDR3 sequence: CAWRGVDQPQHF. As DNA, the CDR3 is TGTGCCTGGAGGGGTGTGGATCAGCCCCAGCATTTT.

The chain couples TRBV7-9 to TRBJ1-3; D not resolved. The V end lost 5 bases, the J end lost 8 bases, and 16 bases lay between the germline ends. From germline, CDR1 is SEHNR and CDR2 FQNEAQ (reference sequence). The CDR3 has 14 amino acids. CDR3 nucleotide sequence: TGTGCCAGCAGCCCCCCGAACCAAAGGGACACCATATATTTT. Protein: CASSPPNQRDTIYF.

V is TRBV27 and J is TRBJ2-1, with 8 positions matching TRBD1. V dropped 5 bases and J dropped 0; count of bases not matched to a gene: 18. This CDR3 is built from 20 residues. Germline V gene lookup returns CDR1 MNHEY and CDR2 SMNVEV (reference sequence). The chain's CDR3 is CASSRLPGQVQTSSYNEQFF. CDR3 sequence (DNA): TGTGCCAGCAGTAGACTCCCGGGACAGGTCCAAACGAGCTCCTACAATGAGCAGTTCTTC.

The CDR3 spells CASSYRNNYEQYF. The CDR3 DNA reads TGTGCCAGCAGTTACAGGAACAACTACGAGCAGTACTTC. The chain employs TRBV6-5 and TRBJ2-7; D not resolved. The germline V gene has CDR1 MNHEY and CDR2 SVGAGI. The CDR3 extends over 13 amino acids. V lost 2 bases, J lost 3 bases, and 8 bases lay in between.